The 8 T cell receptor beta chains given below trace back to one sample, sequenced in a study of cytomegalovirus exposure and HLA in healthy donors. The PCR had 60 Vbeta and 13 Jbeta primers. Measured with immunoSEQ multiplex PCR; TCRdb has only the in-frame clones, and not every one. The sample lists fewer than 250,000 clones; more than 65% were seen once. Sequenced: PBMCs. The receptor source for this set is a man between 35 and 55 years old in good health and CMV-seropositive.

The V gene is TRBV6-5, the J gene TRBJ2-3, with 8 positions matching TRBD1. The junction had 5 bases not matched to a gene; V was cut back by 6 bases and J by 0 bases. The length of the CDR3 is 15 residues. Germline CDR1 reads MNHEY; CDR2 reads SVGAGI. CDR3 region: CASSLDRDSTDTQYF. In nucleotides, the CDR3 is TGTGCCAGCAGCTTGGACAGGGATAGCACAGATACGCAGTATTTT.

This chain connects TRBV21-1 to TRBJ2-2; the listed D gene, TRBD2, was not tested against the DNA. TRBV21-1 is deemed a pseudogene. CDR3 length equals 19 residues. This CDR3 reads CASSKSRVAGGPLHRGAVF. The CDR3 DNA reads as TGTGCCAGCAGCAAAAGTCGGGTAGCGGGAGGGCCGTTGCACCGGGGAGCTGTTTTT.

This clone was seen a handful of times. The chain couples TRBV7-9 to TRBJ2-2; a weak D match, TRBD1 (6 bases). Germline loops: CDR1 SEHNR, CDR2 FQNEAQ (reference sequence). CDR3 length: 14 residues. Trimming took 5 bases from V and 6 from J, leaving 13 bases between them. CDR3 residues: CASSPGWGPGELFF. The CDR3 region has the DNA TGTGCCAGCAGCCCCGGATGGGGGCCCGGGGAGCTGTTTTTT.

The chain has TRBV11-2 and TRBJ2-1, with a tentative D call TRBD2 (6 bases). The V end was cut by 5 bases, the J end by 9 bases, with 17 bases between. There are 14 residues in the CDR3. Germline V gene data show CDR1 as SGHAT and CDR2 as FQNNGV. In nucleotides, the CDR3 is TGTGCCAGCAGCCCAATTCGCCGGGAGCTTGAGCAGTTCTTC. Residues: CASSPIRRELEQFF.

This chain uses TRBV5-4 with TRBJ2-5; possibly TRBD1 for D (7 bases). From germline, CDR1 is SGHNT and CDR2 YYREEE (reference sequence). This CDR3 has 15 residues. Between the trimmed V and J ends, which lost 3 bases and 2 bases, there was a span of 14 bases. CDR3 sequence reads: CASSWGGTAQETQYF. CDR3 DNA sequence: TGTGCCAGCAGCTGGGGCGGGACAGCTCAAGAGACCCAGTACTTC.

The rearrangement joins TRBV4-1 to TRBJ2-7; D not resolved. This CDR3 is built from 16 residues. The germline V gene has CDR1 MGHRA and CDR2 YSYEKL. Trimming left V 0 bases short and J 0 bases short, with 12 bases between. CDR3 residues: CASSQDLTESSYEQYF. The CDR3 bases are TGCGCCAGCAGCCAAGATCTTACAGAGAGCTCCTACGAGCAGTACTTC.

This clone was seen a single time. The CDR3 DNA is TGTGCCAGCAGCTCAGGGGGGTACACTGAAGCTTTCTTT. It is translated as CASSSGGYTEAFF. The V and J genes are TRBV7-9 and TRBJ1-1; 7 bases fit TRBD1. The J segment lost 3 bases and the V segment lost 4 bases, leaving 2 bases of the junction unmatched. The CDR3 loop spans 13 amino acids. Germline-derived CDR1 and CDR2 are SEHNR and FQNEAQ (reference sequence).

The V gene is TRBV7-9, the J gene TRBJ2-7; 7 nucleotides agree with TRBD1. V lost 5 bases and J lost 2; bases outside the gene matches: 6. Germline V CDR1 and CDR2: SEHNR, FQNEAQ (reference sequence). The CDR3 has 14 amino acids. Written as DNA, the CDR3 is TGTGCCAGCAGCCCCCGGGACAGAGCCTACGAGCAGTACTTC. It is translated as CASSPRDRAYEQYF.